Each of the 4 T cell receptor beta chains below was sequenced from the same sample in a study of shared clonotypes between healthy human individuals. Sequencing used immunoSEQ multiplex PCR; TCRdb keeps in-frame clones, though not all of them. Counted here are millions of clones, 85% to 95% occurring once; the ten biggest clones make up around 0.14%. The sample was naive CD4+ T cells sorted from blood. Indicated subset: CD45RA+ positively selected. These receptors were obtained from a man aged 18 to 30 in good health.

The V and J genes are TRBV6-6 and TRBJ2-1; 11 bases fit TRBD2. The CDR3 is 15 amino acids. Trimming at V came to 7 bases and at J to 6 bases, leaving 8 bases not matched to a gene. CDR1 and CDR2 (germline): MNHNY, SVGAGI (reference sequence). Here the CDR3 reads CASNTYLAGGNEQFF. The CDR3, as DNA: TGTGCCAGCAATACTTACCTAGCGGGAGGCAATGAGCAGTTCTTC.

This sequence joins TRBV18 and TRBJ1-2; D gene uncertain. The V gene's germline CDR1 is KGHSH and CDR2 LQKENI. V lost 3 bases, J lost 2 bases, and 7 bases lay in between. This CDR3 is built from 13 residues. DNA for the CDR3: TGTGCCAGCTCACCCCCTGAGAACTATGGCTACACCTTC. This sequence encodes CASSPPENYGYTF.

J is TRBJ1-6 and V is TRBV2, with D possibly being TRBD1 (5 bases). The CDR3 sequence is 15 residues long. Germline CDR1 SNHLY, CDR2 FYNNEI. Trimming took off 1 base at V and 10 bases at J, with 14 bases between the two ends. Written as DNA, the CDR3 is TGTGCCAGCAGTGAAGAGGGGTCCGCCAAATCACCCCTCCACTTT. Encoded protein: CASSEEGSAKSPLHF.

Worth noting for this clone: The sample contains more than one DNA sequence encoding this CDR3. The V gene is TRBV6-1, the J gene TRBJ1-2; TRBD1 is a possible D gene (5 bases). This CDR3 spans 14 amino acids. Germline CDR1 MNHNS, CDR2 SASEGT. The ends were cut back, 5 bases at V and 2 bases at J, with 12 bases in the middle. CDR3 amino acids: CASSSGTGNYGYTF. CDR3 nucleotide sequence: TGTGCCAGCAGTTCCGGGACGGGGAACTATGGCTACACCTTC.